This is a list of T cell receptor beta chains from one sample in a study of graft-versus-host responses after intestinal transplantation. Here immunoSEQ multiplex PCR was the method, and the copy in TCRdb shows in-frame clones only, minus some. The sample contains 90,000 to 150,000 clones, roughly 95% of which appear only once. No antigen has been identified for these receptors. The sample here was unstimulated CD8+ T cells sorted from spleen or lymph node cells, taken before intestinal transplant. These receptors were obtained from a human donor who received an intestinal transplant. Both conserved end residues are part of each CDR3. The order of the fields is D gene, V gene, J gene, clone size, CDR3 DNA, CDR3 protein. D genes are given only for firm matches. Rows give clone size only sometimes, using once, few, many, or a class for an expanded clone.

>TRBD2|TRBV6-5|TRBJ2-1|once
TGTGCCAGCAGTTACTTCGCGGGGGGATACAATGAGCAGTTCTTC
CASSYFAGGYNEQFF
>-|TRBV7-9|TRBJ1-1|-
TGTGCCAGCAGCTTAACTTTGGCTGAAGCTTTCTTT
CASSLTLAEAFF
>-|TRBV7-2|TRBJ1-2|-
TGTGCCAGCAGCTCGGAGGGAGGGCTTGGCTACACCTTC
CASSSEGGLGYTF
>-|TRBV2|TRBJ2-7|-
TGTGCCAGCAGTGAGAACGAGCAGTACTTC
CASSENEQYF
>-|TRBV4-1|TRBJ2-4|-
TGCGCCAGCAGCCAAGGGGTGGAGCAGTACTTC
CASSQGVEQYF
>-|TRBV2|TRBJ2-1|-
TGTGCCAGCAGTGAAGTTAATGAGCAGTTCTTC
CASSEVNEQFF
>TRBD1|TRBV4-1|TRBJ1-4|few
TGCGCCAGCAGCCAACAGGACAGGGCTGATGAAAAACTGTTTTTT
CASSQQDRADEKLFF
>TRBD1|TRBV28|TRBJ1-2|once
TGTGCCAGCGAGGACAGGAGCTATGGCTACACCTTC
CASEDRSYGYTF
>-|TRBV6-5|TRBJ2-5|-
TGTGCCAGCAGTTACCCGGGGGAAACTCAAGAGACCCAGTACTTC
CASSYPGETQETQYF
>-|TRBV27|TRBJ2-5|-
TGTGCCAGCAGTTTGGGTCAGCCCCCCGAGACCCAGTACTTC
CASSLGQPPETQYF
>TRBD2|TRBV11-3|TRBJ2-3|-
TGTGCCAGCAGCTTATCAGGACTAGCGAACACAGATACGCAGTATTTT
CASSLSGLANTDTQYF
>TRBD2|TRBV28|TRBJ2-1|-
TGTGCCAGCAGTTCACTAGCGTATGAGCAGTTCTTC
CASSSLAYEQFF
>-|TRBV4-3|TRBJ2-6|-
TGCGCCAGCAGCCAAGACGACACCACTGGGGCCAACGTCCTGACTTTC
CASSQDDTTGANVLTF
>TRBD2|TRBV7-9|TRBJ2-7|-
TGTGCCAGCAGCTTAGTGTCGGCGGGAGAGTACGAGCAGTACTTC
CASSLVSAGEYEQYF
>-|TRBV10-3|TRBJ2-3|-
TGTGCCACCCAAAAACTCAAACTAGGCCAGCAGTATTTT
CATQKLKLGQQYF
>TRBD2|TRBV5-1|TRBJ2-4|-
TGCGCCAGCAGCGTGGGTGGGGGACTAGACATTCAGTACTTC
CASSVGGGLDIQYF
>TRBD1|TRBV6-5|TRBJ2-7|-
TGTGCCAGCAGTTACGGGACAGGGGGCTACGAGCAGTACTTC
CASSYGTGGYEQYF
>TRBD1|TRBV27|TRBJ2-7|-
TGTGCCAGCAGTTTGGGACAGGGTGCCGGGCAGTACTTC
CASSLGQGAGQYF
>TRBD1|TRBV19|TRBJ1-1|-
TGTGCCAGTAGTACCGGACAGGGATCCGAAGCTTTCTTT
CASSTGQGSEAFF
>-|TRBV7-9|TRBJ2-7|-
TGTGCCAGCAGCCCCCCGCCCGAGCAGTACTTC
CASSPPPEQYF
>TRBD1|TRBV6-5|TRBJ1-2|-
TGTGCCAGCAGTTACTCGGGACAGGGACAAGGCTACACCTTC
CASSYSGQGQGYTF
>-|TRBV7-6|TRBJ2-1|-
TGTGCCAGCAGCTTCCTCCGGTACAATGAGCAGTTCTTC
CASSFLRYNEQFF
>-|TRBV28|TRBJ1-2|-
TGTGCCAGCAGTTTCGTCGCGGAAGGGTTTTATGGCTACACCTTC
CASSFVAEGFYGYTF
>TRBD1|TRBV7-9|TRBJ1-2|-
TGTGCCAGCAGCCCCTGGACAGGGATTGGTGGCTACACCTTC
CASSPWTGIGGYTF
>TRBD2|TRBV28|TRBJ2-7|-
TGTGCCACTATCTACGGGGTAGCGGGACATGAGCAGTACTTC
CATIYGVAGHEQYF
>-|TRBV4-2|TRBJ1-2|-
TGTGCCAGCATGCAGGGATCCGGCTACACCTTC
CASMQGSGYTF
>TRBD2|TRBV2|TRBJ2-5|-
TGTGCCAGCAGTGATCCGGCTAGCGGACAAGAGACCCAGTACTTC
CASSDPASGQETQYF
>-|TRBV30|TRBJ1-3|-
TGTGCCTGGAGATGGGAAGGCACTGGAAACACCATATATTTT
CAWRWEGTGNTIYF
>-|TRBV7-9|TRBJ2-5|-
TGTGCCAGCAGCTTAACAGGAATGGGGGAGACCCAGTACTTC
CASSLTGMGETQYF
>TRBD2|TRBV13|TRBJ2-5|-
TGTGCCAGCAGCTCAAGGACTAGCTTGGAGACCCAGTACTTC
CASSSRTSLETQYF
>-|TRBV4-3|TRBJ2-6|-
TGCGCCAGCAGCCTCAACTGGGCCTCTGGGGCCAACGTCCTGACTTTC
CASSLNWASGANVLTF
>-|TRBV5-5|TRBJ2-1|-
TGTGCCAGCAGCTTGTCAAATGAGCAGTTCTTC
CASSLSNEQFF
>TRBD1|TRBV6-5|TRBJ1-4|-
TGTGCCAGCACTCCCAGAGGGGGACAGGCAAAACTGTTTTTT
CASTPRGGQAKLFF
>-|TRBV28|TRBJ2-7|-
TGTGCCAGCAGTCCTATAGCAGCGTCCTACGAGCAGTACTTC
CASSPIAASYEQYF
>-|TRBV4-1|TRBJ1-2|-
TGCGCCAGCAGCCAAGATATTCCCGTAAGGACGGGGAACTATGGCTACACCTTC
CASSQDIPVRTGNYGYTF
>TRBD2|TRBV6-1|TRBJ2-1|-
TGTGCCAGTGTAACTAGCGGGGGGTACTACAATGAGCAGTTCTTC
CASVTSGGYYNEQFF
>-|TRBV5-4|TRBJ1-1|-
TGTGCCAGCAGCTTGAAGGGAGAAGGGACTGAAGCTTTCTTT
CASSLKGEGTEAFF
>-|TRBV6-5|TRBJ1-1|-
TGTGCCAGCAGTTATGATCAGGGGTTGGGCACTGAAGCTTTCTTT
CASSYDQGLGTEAFF
>TRBD1|TRBV7-6|TRBJ2-2|-
TGTGCCAGCAGCTCCGGACAGGGCGGGACCGGGGAGCTGTTTTTT
CASSSGQGGTGELFF
>-|TRBV10-1|TRBJ1-2|-
TGCGCCAGCAGTGATCAGGCTAACTATGGCTACACCTTC
CASSDQANYGYTF
>TRBD2|TRBV4-1|TRBJ2-5|-
TGCGCCAGCAGTCACGGGACTAGCGGGGCCCAAGAGACCCAGTACTTC
CASSHGTSGAQETQYF
>TRBD1|TRBV27|TRBJ2-7|once
TGTGCCAGCAGTTTATGGGGACAGGGTGCCTACGAGCAGTACTTC
CASSLWGQGAYEQYF
>-|TRBV28|TRBJ1-5|-
TGTGCCAGCAGTACTCCCCCACGGTATAGCAATCAGCCCCAGCATTTT
CASSTPPRYSNQPQHF
>TRBD1|TRBV9|TRBJ2-7|-
TGCGCCAGCAGCCCCCGGGACAGGCTCTCCTACGAGCAGTACTTC
CASSPRDRLSYEQYF
>-|TRBV5-1|TRBJ1-1|-
TGCGCCAGCAGCTTGCGCGGCAGGGAGTACACTGAAGCTTTCTTT
CASSLRGREYTEAFF
>-|TRBV4-1|TRBJ2-5|-
TGCGCCAGCAGCCAAGATGCTCTTGAGGGAGAGACCCAGTACTTC
CASSQDALEGETQYF
>-|TRBV19|TRBJ2-1|-
TGTGCCAGTAGTATCGTCCCAATGGGGGGCGAGCAGTTCTTC
CASSIVPMGGEQFF
>TRBD2|TRBV19|TRBJ2-7|-
TGTGCCAGTAGTCCCCGGACTAGCGGCTCCTACGAGCAGTACTTC
CASSPRTSGSYEQYF
>-|TRBV7-9|TRBJ1-1|-
TGTGCCAGCAGCTTAGGCGGGGGGGTGAACACTGAAGCTTTCTTT
CASSLGGGVNTEAFF
>-|TRBV4-1|TRBJ2-2|-
TGCGCCAGCAGCCTCTCATGGGGGGCTCCCGGGGAGCTGTTTTTT
CASSLSWGAPGELFF
>TRBD2|TRBV9|TRBJ2-3|-
TGTGCCAGCAGCGTGGCGGGAGTCGCAGATACGCAGTATTTT
CASSVAGVADTQYF
>-|TRBV6-6|TRBJ1-2|-
TGTGCCAGCAGTTACGGGCAGGGCGTCTATGGCTACACCTTC
CASSYGQGVYGYTF
>-|TRBV10-3|TRBJ1-1|-
TGTGCCACCGATATGACAGGGAACACTGAAGCTTTCTTT
CATDMTGNTEAFF
>TRBD1|TRBV19|TRBJ2-2|-
TGTGCCACCAGGGGACAGGGTATCGCCGGGGAGCTGTTTTTT
CATRGQGIAGELFF
>TRBD1|TRBV28|TRBJ1-5|-
TGTGCCAGCAGCCCCCGGACAGGGGGCATCAATCAGCCCCAGCATTTT
CASSPRTGGINQPQHF